These T cell receptor beta chains were read from a single sample in a study of beta chain features in type 1 diabetes. TCRdb keeps only in-frame clones here, not all; method: immunoSEQ multiplex PCR. The sample records 400,000 to 500,000 clones, about 14% being singletons. The sample taken for sequencing was naive CD4+ T cells from blood. Receptors originate from a man between 25 and 39 years old in good health. Each CDR3 is given with its conserved first and last residue. D genes are given only for firm matches.

>TRBJ1-1|NA|TRBV4-1
CASSYDDRSGTTEAFF
>TRBJ2-5|NA|TRBV4-1
CASSHNRGAPETQYF
>TRBJ1-1|NA|TRBV7-9
CASSLFSGSNTEAFF
>TRBJ2-1|NA|TRBV18
CASSPQVLGDNEQFF
>TRBJ2-5|NA|TRBV7-9
CASSLGPLASETQYF
>TRBJ2-7|NA|TRBV28
CASSFPGTGSYEQYF
>TRBJ1-1|NA|TRBV29-1
CSVSRGASTEAFF
>TRBJ2-6|TRBD1|TRBV15
CATSNRQGSPRFSGANVLTF
>TRBJ1-1|NA|TRBV29-1
CSGVRGSQEAFF
>TRBJ1-5|NA|TRBV12-5
CASGPNQPQHF
>TRBJ2-5|TRBD2|TRBV30
CAWRGGGRAETQYF
>TRBJ1-5|NA|TRBV30
CAWSLAGLRQPQHF
>TRBJ2-1|TRBD2|TRBV7-2
CASSPSGGSYNEQFF
>TRBJ2-1|NA|TRBV4-3
CASSQEGAEVYNEQFF
>TRBJ2-4|NA|TRBV7-9
CASSLARPRGNIQYF
>TRBJ2-7|NA|TRBV9
CASSPQVTGSYEQYF
>TRBJ1-2|NA|TRBV7-9
CASSPPGDYGYTF
>TRBJ2-3|NA|TRBV25-1
CASSEPIGGWEAADTQYF
>TRBJ2-2|TRBD1|TRBV9
CASSKEGAARAVGELFF
>TRBJ2-5|TRBD2|TRBV18
CASSPLSPSAGHQETQYF
>TRBJ2-5|NA|TRBV7-2
CASSPGGLSETQYF
>TRBJ2-5|NA|TRBV19
CASNLGPAAQETQYF
>TRBJ1-3|TRBD1|TRBV5-4
CASSPLTGDGNTIYF
>TRBJ2-4|NA|TRBV11-2
CASSFGGVIQYF
>TRBJ2-1|TRBD2|TRBV9
CASSVDGGARSEQFF
>TRBJ2-1|TRBD2|TRBV7-2
CASSLAEASGVANEQFF
>TRBJ2-3|NA|TRBV18
CASSRDGDTQYF
>TRBJ1-1|NA|TRBV7-2
CASSLDWQGRAFF
>TRBJ1-4|TRBD1|TRBV5-6
CASSKQGLEKLFF
>TRBJ2-2|NA|TRBV6-5
CASSYSDLTGELFF
>TRBJ2-4|NA|TRBV7-9
CASSSFSYKNIQYF
>TRBJ2-4|NA|TRBV4-2
CASSQELNIQYF
>TRBJ2-1|TRBD2|TRBV7-8
CASSPLPFSGSHNEQFF
>TRBJ2-3|TRBD2|TRBV5-1
CASSFQAGADTDTQYF
>TRBJ1-1|NA|TRBV7-9
CASSFGNRVGTEAFF
>TRBJ2-1|NA|TRBV4-1
CASSQDLRATGYNEQFF
>TRBJ2-7|TRBD2|TRBV27
CASSWTSGAYEQYF
>TRBJ2-5|TRBD1|TRBV6-6
CASRPPRDRGTETQYF
>TRBJ2-7|NA|TRBV19
CASSTQGSSYEQYF
>TRBJ2-5|NA|TRBV28
CASSLAAGETQYF
>TRBJ2-1|NA|TRBV29-1
CSATRGSSYNEQFF
>TRBJ2-5|NA|TRBV9
CASSVAQGRQETQYF
>TRBJ2-5|TRBD2|TRBV29-1
CSVGRLAGGRETQYF
>TRBJ2-1|NA|TRBV30
CAWTPHSYNEQFF
>TRBJ1-2|NA|TRBV5-1
CASSPQGPTYGYTF
>TRBJ2-3|TRBD2|TRBV9
CASSHGTSGGTDTQYF
>TRBJ1-1|NA|TRBV7-2
CASSLGRKVNTEAFF
>TRBJ2-6|NA|TRBV15
CATSREILKANVLTF
>TRBJ1-2|NA|TRBV29-1
CSAHGGGYGYTF
>TRBJ1-2|TRBD1|TRBV7-2
CASSLRDSRYGYTF
>TRBJ1-2|NA|TRBV7-9
CASSLKAGEYGYTF